This is a list of T cell receptor beta chains from one sample in a study. TCRdb recomputed calls from the 5' RACE reads with MiXCR, one row per CDR3 protein. The data contain 35,000 to 50,000 distinct CDR3 sequences, 22% of them singletons. The sample comprised Tregs sorted from a lymph node. The receptors were gathered from a female donor with breast cancer. CDR3s include the opening cysteine and the closing phenylalanine or tryptophan. The D gene is left open where the match is weak. Some rows mark clone size as missing; the rest say once, few, many or name a class of expanded clone.

D,size,V,J,DNA,CDR3
.,few,TRBV2,TRBJ1-2,TGTGCCAGCAGTGGTCGCAGGGGTTATGGCTACACCTTC,CASSGRRGYGYTF
.,many,TRBV27,TRBJ2-6,TGTGCCAGCAGTTGGTCATGGTTGAACTCTGGGGCCAACGTCCTGACTTTC,CASSWSWLNSGANVLTF
.,.,TRBV27,TRBJ2-1,TGTGCCAGCAGTTTACGACTGAGCTCCTACAATGAGCAGTTCTTC,CASSLRLSSYNEQFF
.,.,TRBV6-1,TRBJ1-4,TGTGCCGGCTTAATAGACCAGGGGGAAAAACTGTTTTTT,CAGLIDQGEKLFF
.,.,TRBV4-3,TRBJ2-5,TGCGCCAGCAGCCAAGAAAGACTAGGTGGAGAGACCCAGTACTTC,CASSQERLGGETQYF
TRBD1,many,TRBV6-5,TRBJ2-7,TGTGCCAGCAGTTACTCAATGACAGGGAACTACGAGCAGTACTTC,CASSYSMTGNYEQYF
.,few,TRBV27,TRBJ2-3,TGTGCCAGCAGTTTAAGAGTATCCACAGATACGCAGTATTTT,CASSLRVSTDTQYF
TRBD1,.,TRBV28,TRBJ1-5,TGTGCCGGGGCAGGGGGCTATCAGCCCCAGCATTTT,CAGAGGYQPQHF
TRBD2,many,TRBV4-1,TRBJ2-7,TGCGCCAGCAGCCAGGGACTAGCGGGAGTAGGGGAGCAGTACTTC,CASSQGLAGVGEQYF
.,many,TRBV29-1,TRBJ2-1,TGCAGCGTTCAAGTAGTGGGGGGCGATTACAATGAGCAGTTCTTC,CSVQVVGGDYNEQFF
.,many,TRBV12-3/TRBV12-4,TRBJ1-5,TGTGCCAGCAGTTTAGGCCCGGCGGCCAATCAGCCCCAGCATTTT,CASSLGPAANQPQHF
TRBD2,many,TRBV28,TRBJ2-2,TGTGCCAGCAGACTAGCGGGGTCGGACACCGGGGAGCTGTTTTTT,CASRLAGSDTGELFF
TRBD2,few,TRBV7-8,TRBJ2-7,TGTGCCAGCAGCCTCGGGACTAGCGGGAGTAGTTGGTACGAGCAGTACTTC,CASSLGTSGSSWYEQYF
.,many,TRBV20-1,TRBJ2-7,TGCAGTGCTAGAGTACCAGTCTCCTACGAGCAGTACTTC,CSARVPVSYEQYF
.,.,TRBV7-9,TRBJ1-1,TGTGCCAGCACCCAACTCGGGGCAGGGAACACTGAAGCTTTCTTT,CASTQLGAGNTEAFF
.,medium-sized,TRBV5-1,TRBJ2-3,TGCGCCAGCAGCTTGGATGGCTTCCTGACGCAGTATTTT,CASSLDGFLTQYF
TRBD2,many,TRBV28,TRBJ2-1,TGTGCCAGCAGTTCCCCCAGCGGGAGGGACTACAATGAGCAGTTCTTC,CASSSPSGRDYNEQFF
.,once,TRBV11-3,TRBJ2-5,TGTGCCAGCAGCTTAGGATCCGAGACCCAGTACTTC,CASSLGSETQYF
TRBD2,many,TRBV5-1,TRBJ2-3,TGCGCCAGCAGCTTGAATCCTAGCGGGAAATACACAGATACGCAGTATTTT,CASSLNPSGKYTDTQYF
.,many,TRBV12-3/TRBV12-4,TRBJ2-3,TGTGCCAGCAGTCTGGACGTAGGGACGCAGTATTTT,CASSLDVGTQYF
.,many,TRBV2,TRBJ2-6,TGTGCCAGCAGTCCCAGGGGGGGAGCCTCCAACGTCCTGACTTTC,CASSPRGGASNVLTF
.,.,TRBV6-1,TRBJ1-5,TGTGCCAGCACCCGGGCCGGGGTTAGCAATCAGCCCCAGCATTTT,CASTRAGVSNQPQHF
.,.,TRBV7-2,TRBJ2-6,TGTGCCAGCAGCTATATGACCTCTGGGGCCAACGTCCTGACTTTC,CASSYMTSGANVLTF
.,.,TRBV15,TRBJ2-7,TGTGCCACCAGCAGAGATAGTGGGTACGAGCAGTACTTC,CATSRDSGYEQYF
TRBD2,.,TRBV20-1,TRBJ2-1,TGCAGTGCGGCTGCGGGAGATATCTACAATGAGCAGTTCTTC,CSAAAGDIYNEQFF
.,few,TRBV7-9,TRBJ2-5,TGTGCCAGCAGCTACCAACGTTCTGGGGGGAAGACCCAGTACTTC,CASSYQRSGGKTQYF
.,few,TRBV2,TRBJ1-1,TGTGCCAGCAGGCACGGGGCAGCTTTCTTT,CASRHGAAFF
.,many,TRBV12-3/TRBV12-4,TRBJ2-7,TGTGCCAGCAGGTTGGGAGGCGAGCAGTACTTC,CASRLGGEQYF
TRBD2,many,TRBV12-3/TRBV12-4,TRBJ2-3,TGTGCCAGCAGTCCTAGCGGGGGGCGCACAGATACGCAGTATTTT,CASSPSGGRTDTQYF
TRBD2,few,TRBV2,TRBJ2-1,TGTGCCAGCACTGGGGGCGCAGCGGGAGGTCTCGATGAGCAGTTCTTC,CASTGGAAGGLDEQFF
TRBD1,.,TRBV12-3/TRBV12-4,TRBJ1-4,TGTGCCAGCAGTACGGGGAGGGGGCTTGAAAAACTGTTTTTT,CASSTGRGLEKLFF
.,.,TRBV3-1,TRBJ2-2,TGTGCCAGCAGCCCGCCCGGGACCTTAAACACCGGGGAGCTGTTTTTT,CASSPPGTLNTGELFF
.,.,TRBV4-1,TRBJ2-1,TGCGCCAGCAGCCAAGCCGGTTCCTACAATGAGCAGTTCTTC,CASSQAGSYNEQFF
TRBD2,.,TRBV20-1,TRBJ2-3,TGCAGTGCTAGAGATTTTCAGCGGGAGGAGACCACAGATACGCAGTATTTT,CSARDFQREETTDTQYF
.,many,TRBV12-3/TRBV12-4,TRBJ2-7,TGTGCCAGCAGTTTGGTCAGGAACGAGCAGTACTTC,CASSLVRNEQYF
.,medium-sized,TRBV6-1,TRBJ1-5,TGTGCCAGCAGTGAACGGCTACAGGGAGGCCAGCCCCAGCATTTT,CASSERLQGGQPQHF